This T cell receptor (beta chain) was sequenced for a study of CXCR3-negative and CXCR3-positive naive CD8 T cells. In preparing the TRB cDNA libraries, 5' RACE with UMI labels was used. TCRdb reprocessed the 5' RACE reads and reports one entry per CDR3 protein, with no DNA. Its table lists over 35,000 distinct CDR3 sequences. Researchers reported sorting every CD8+ T cell subset in triplicate, 250,000 to 350,000 cells per sort. Sequenced sample: memory CD8+ T cells from blood. The sequence was collected from a human donor in good health. Some clones in this sample may be carry-over from other donors' samples.

Here the CDR3 reads CASSLLADTQYF. This chain uses TRBV7-2 with TRBJ2-3. Germline V gives CDR1 SGHTA, CDR2 FQGNSA. CDR3 length: 12 residues.